This TCR beta chain was captured by sequencing in a study of CD8+CD57+ T cells in acquired aplastic anemia. Deletions cut 6 bases from V and 6 bases from J, with 13 bases between. The CDR3 has 13 amino acids. CDR1 and CDR2 from the germline V gene are KGHDR and SFDVKD. Ten or more counts support this clonotype. Researchers used genomic DNA as the template to profile TCR beta VDJ and CDR3. Using its own MiXCR run on the reads, TCRdb lists one record per CDR3 protein. The table records around 430,000 distinct CDR3 sequences, around a third of them present only once. Patients selected for sequencing had displayed CD8+CD57+ cell expansion by flow cytometry.

The receptor was isolated from a human donor with aplastic anemia. The chain employs TRBV24-1 and TRBJ1-2, with a possible D match to TRBD1 (5 bases). Sequences were obtained from sorted CD4+, CD8+, or CD8+CD57+ T cells (not recorded which) from PBMCs. CDR3 residues: CATSTYRDDGYTF. In DNA form, the CDR3 reads TGTGCCACCAGTACGTATCGGGACGATGGCTACACCTTC.